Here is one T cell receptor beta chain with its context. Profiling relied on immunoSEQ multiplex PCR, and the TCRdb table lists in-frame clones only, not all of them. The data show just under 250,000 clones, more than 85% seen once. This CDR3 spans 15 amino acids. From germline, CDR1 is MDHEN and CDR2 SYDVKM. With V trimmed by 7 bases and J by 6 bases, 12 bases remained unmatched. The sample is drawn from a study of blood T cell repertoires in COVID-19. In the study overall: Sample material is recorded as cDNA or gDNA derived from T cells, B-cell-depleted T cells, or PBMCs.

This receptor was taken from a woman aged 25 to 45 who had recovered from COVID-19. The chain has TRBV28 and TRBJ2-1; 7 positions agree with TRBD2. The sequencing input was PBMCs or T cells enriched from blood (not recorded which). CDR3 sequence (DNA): TGTGCCAGCACCCGGGGGGACGGAATAGGCAATGAGCAGTTCTTC. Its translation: CASTRGDGIGNEQFF. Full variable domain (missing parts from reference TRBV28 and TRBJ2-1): DVKVTQSSRYLVKRTGEKVFLECVQDMDHENMFWYRQDPGLGLRLIYFSYDVKMKEKGDIPEGYSVSREKKERFSLILESASTNQTSMYLCASTRGDGIGNEQFFGPGTRLTVL.